The 15 T cell receptor beta chains below all came from one sample that was sequenced in a study of cytomegalovirus exposure and HLA in healthy donors. Primers included in the PCR were 60 Vbeta and 13 Jbeta primers. The protocol was immunoSEQ multiplex PCR, while the TCRdb copy is restricted to in-frame clones and leaves out a portion. The sample lists fewer than 45,000 clones, approximately 91% occurring once. The source material was PBMCs. The receptors were sampled from a young woman in good health and CMV-seronegative.

The gene calls are TRBV18 and TRBJ2-3; possibly TRBD2 for D (5 bases). The CDR3 sequence is 13 residues long. V lost 3 bases, J lost 6 bases, and 10 bases lay in between. CDR1 and CDR2 from the germline V gene are KGHSH and LQKENI. CDR3 amino acids: CASSPPLDDTQYF. The CDR3 DNA reads as TGTGCCAGCTCACCTCCACTAGATGATACGCAGTATTTT.

Note on this clone: The junction departs from germline at one end; a sequencing error may be responsible. The chain has TRBV7-9 and TRBJ2-7; 11 bases agree with TRBD2. CDR1 is SEHNR, CDR2 FQNEAQ, per germline (reference sequence). The CDR3 contains 17 residues. For the CDR3, the DNA is TGTTCCAGCAGCTCACAGGGGACTAGCGGAGAAAACTACGAGCAGTACTTC. Translated: CSSSSQGTSGENYEQYF.

The V gene is TRBV19, the J gene TRBJ2-2; the match to TRBD1 covers 7 bases. CDR3 size: 15 residues. CDR1 and CDR2 from the germline V gene are LNHDA and SQIVND (reference sequence). The trim removed 3 bases at V and 1 base at J, leaving 2 bases unmatched. The CDR3 nucleotides read TGTGCCAGTAGTATGGGACAGTTGAACACCGGGGAGCTGTTTTTT. This codes for CASSMGQLNTGELFF.

The chain combines TRBV28 with TRBJ1-3; TRBD1 agrees at 7 bases. The CDR3 spans 17 residues. Germline CDR1 MDHEN, CDR2 SYDVKM. Unmatched junction bases numbered 13, after V lost 6 bases and J lost 2 bases. CDR3 nucleotides: TGTGCCAGCAGCCCCCCCACCCCAACAGGGGCTGGAAACACCATATATTTT. It encodes CASSPPTPTGAGNTIYF.

The V call is TRBV28, the J call TRBJ2-2; 9 nucleotides match TRBD2. Germline trimming cut 2 bases from V and 5 bases from J; bases unmatched to any gene: 6. The CDR3 consists of 16 residues. The V gene's germline CDR1 is MDHEN and CDR2 SYDVKM. CDR3 in DNA: TGTGCCAGCAGTTTAATCACTAGCGGGTTGACCGGGGAGCTGTTTTTT. This codes for CASSLITSGLTGELFF.

The chain joins TRBV4-2 to TRBJ1-2, with D hard to call. This CDR3 is built from 13 residues. V was cut by 4 bases and J by 4 bases, with 10 bases left in between. Germline CDR1 is LGHNA and CDR2 is YNFKEQ. In DNA, the CDR3 is TGTGCCAGCAGCCCCTCGGAGGGCTATGGCTACACCTTC. Encoded protein: CASSPSEGYGYTF.

The chain links TRBV30 to TRBJ1-3; possible D gene TRBD1, 6 bases. This CDR3 is built from 17 residues. Germline CDR1 reads GTSNPN; CDR2 reads SVGIG (reference sequence). V gave up 0 bases and J gave up 10 bases, with 25 bases separating them. The CDR3 here is CAWSVPRAGGQGRTIYF. CDR3 DNA sequence: TGTGCCTGGAGTGTCCCTCGGGCAGGCGGCCAGGGGAGAACCATATATTTT.

The chain employs TRBV6-4 and TRBJ1-2; 11 bases fit TRBD1. The CDR3 runs to 14 residues. V lost 2 bases to trimming and J lost 4 bases; unmatched junction nucleotides: 0. Per germline, CDR1 MRHNA and CDR2 SNTAGT. CDR3 residues: CASSDGTGGYGYTF. CDR3 coding DNA: TGTGCCAGCAGTGACGGGACAGGGGGCTATGGCTACACCTTC.

The chain has TRBV28 and TRBJ2-5, with D perhaps being TRBD1 or TRBD2 (5 bases each). The tail of the sequence fits TRBJ2-7 better, so the J call may be wrong. The CDR3 has 15 residues. CDR1 is MDHEN, CDR2 SYDVKM, per germline. This CDR3 is CASRPQDRDSYEQYF. The CDR3 DNA is TGTGCCAGCAGACCACAGGACCGGGACTCCTACGAGCAGTACTTC.

This chain uses TRBV5-4 with TRBJ2-1; TRBD2 matches at 9 bases. The V segment lost 1 base and the J segment 5 bases; nucleotides outside the gene matches: 4. CDR1 is SGHNT, CDR2 YYREEE, per germline (reference sequence). The CDR3 covers 15 residues. CDR3 sequence (DNA): TGTGCCAGCAGCTTGAGACTAGCGGCGAACAATGAGCAGTTCTTC. It yields the protein CASSLRLAANNEQFF.

This chain joins TRBV7-2 and TRBJ2-3; D is perhaps TRBD1 (6 bases). With 6 bases removed from V and 6 bases from J, the gap between germline ends came to 7 bases. The CDR3 consists of 11 residues. Germline V gives CDR1 SGHTA, CDR2 FQGNSA. The CDR3 DNA reads TGTGCCAGCAGGAGGGGGGATACGCAGTATTTT. Residues: CASRRGDTQYF.

The rearrangement joins TRBV10-2 to TRBJ2-7, with 9 bases fitting TRBD2. Germline lookup yields CDR1 WSHSY and CDR2 SAAADI. Trimming removed 7 bases from V and 6 bases from J; junction bases left unmatched: 10. There are 14 residues in the CDR3. CDR3 nucleotide sequence: TGCGCCAGCATGGTTGCGGGAGGGCCATCCGAGCAGTACTTC. Translation gives CASMVAGGPSEQYF.

This chain joins TRBV6-1 and TRBJ2-7, with a tentative D call TRBD2 (5 bases). Germline loops: CDR1 MNHNS, CDR2 SASEGT. Deletions cut 2 bases from V and 2 bases from J, with 13 bases between. The CDR3 totals 15 residues. The CDR3 nucleotides read TGTGCCAGCAGTGAAACCCTCCCTAGCCCCTACGAGCAGTACTTC. Protein: CASSETLPSPYEQYF.

V and J are TRBV5-1 and TRBJ1-6; D not resolved. The CDR3 is 17 residues long. V was shortened by 0 bases and J by 5 bases, with 15 bases between the two germline ends. The V gene's germline CDR1 is SGHRS and CDR2 YFSETQ. In DNA form, the CDR3 reads TGCGCCAGCAGCTTGGTAATTAACCTCGAGAATAATTCACCCCTCCACTTT. Translating gives CASSLVINLENNSPLHF.

In the case of this clone: The junction departs from germline at one end; a sequencing error may be responsible. V and J are TRBV2 and TRBJ2-7, with D possibly matching TRBD2 (7 bases). Per germline, CDR1 SNHLY and CDR2 FYNNEI. The CDR3 has 15 amino acids. The CDR3 spells CTSRRGEGRSYEQYF. In DNA form, the CDR3 reads TGTACCAGCAGGAGGGGGGAGGGAAGGTCCTACGAGCAGTACTTC.